This TCR beta chain was found in a study of T-cell reconstitution after alpha-beta-depleted transplantation in children. Unique molecular identifiers were built into the TCRbeta library. TCRdb used MiXCR to reprocess the PCR reads, holding one entry per CDR3 protein. The sample lists 800,000 to 1,000,000 distinct CDR3 sequences; about 26% were seen once. Trimming shortened V by 7 bases and J by 9 bases, and 25 bases separated the two germline ends. The CDR3 totals 15 residues. Germline CDR1 reads MNHEY; CDR2 reads SVGEGT. The receptor was isolated from a boy younger than two who had a stem cell transplant for SCID, so the T cells may come from the graft donor. The chain recombines TRBV6-2 or TRBV6-3 with TRBJ2-7, with D perhaps assigned TRBD1 or TRBD2 (6 bases each). This specimen was PBMCs, mostly from graft donor cells, taken 360 days after TCRalphabeta/CD19-depleted stem cell transplant. CDR3 protein: CASTPHLGGPHAQYF. DNA for the CDR3: TGTGCCAGCACCCCCCATCTCGGGGGCCCTCATGCGCAGTACTTC.